Detailed here is one T cell receptor beta chain. Its cognate antigen is unknown. This sample stems from a study of T-cell memory formation after mild COVID-19. Study outcomes and limitations: Second-wave clones with a day 37 peak had unconfirmed SARS-CoV-2 specificity.

The V end lost 6 bases, the J end lost 1 base, and 9 bases lay between the germline ends. This CDR3 contains 14 residues. CDR1 is SEHNR, CDR2 FQNEAQ, per germline (reference sequence). Using its own MiXCR run on the 5' RACE reads, TCRdb lists one record per CDR3 protein. The data hold about 340,000 distinct CDR3 sequences, with approximately 15% observed a single time. V and J are TRBV7-9 and TRBJ2-2; D perhaps matches TRBD2 (5 bases). Sample: PBMCs or a T cell subset sorted from them (not recorded which). The sequence was obtained from a man aged 18 to 35 who had mild COVID-19 (a few samples of this study predate the infection). Cell type and time point are not known. The CDR3 coding sequence is TGTGCCAGCAGGAGAGGGTTGAACACCGGGGAGCTGTTTTTT. It translates to CASRRGLNTGELFF.